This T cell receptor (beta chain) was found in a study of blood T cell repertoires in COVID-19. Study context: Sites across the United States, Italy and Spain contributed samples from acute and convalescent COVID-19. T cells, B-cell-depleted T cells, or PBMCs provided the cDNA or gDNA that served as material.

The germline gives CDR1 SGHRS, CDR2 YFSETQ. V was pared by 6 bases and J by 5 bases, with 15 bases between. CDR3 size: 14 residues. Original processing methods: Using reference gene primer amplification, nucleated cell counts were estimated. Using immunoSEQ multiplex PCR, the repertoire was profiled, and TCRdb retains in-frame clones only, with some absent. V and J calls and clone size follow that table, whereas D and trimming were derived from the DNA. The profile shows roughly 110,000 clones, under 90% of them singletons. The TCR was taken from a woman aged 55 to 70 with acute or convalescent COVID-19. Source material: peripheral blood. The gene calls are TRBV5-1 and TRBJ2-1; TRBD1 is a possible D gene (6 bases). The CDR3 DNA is TGCGCCAGCACCTCACAGGGAAACGACAATGAGCAGTTCTTC. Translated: CASTSQGNDNEQFF.